One and the same sample provided the 21 T cell receptor beta chains below, sequenced in a study of metastatic and nonmetastatic thyroid tumors. MiXCR reprocessed the PCR reads for TCRdb. This table has about 64,000 clones, roughly 4.1% appearing once. Until they underwent thyroid surgery, no patient had received any treatment. Input material: blood. The receptors were gathered from a female donor with papillary thyroid cancer or a benign thyroid nodule (not recorded which). Some clones in this sample may be carry-over from other donors' samples.

This clone was counted many times. The chain carries TRBV11-3 and TRBJ2-3; 8 nucleotides agree with TRBD2. This CDR3 region has 16 residues. V lost 5 bases, J lost 1 base, and 8 bases stayed unmatched. From germline, CDR1 is SGHNT and CDR2 YENEEA. The DNA for the CDR3 is TGTGCCAGCAGCGCGAGCGGGAGCTTCGGCACAGATACGCAGTATTTT. Protein product: CASSASGSFGTDTQYF.

This clone was detected ten times or more. The chain combines TRBV14 with TRBJ2-1; D might be TRBD1 (6 bases). This CDR3 contains 12 residues. The germline gives CDR1 SGHDN, CDR2 FVKESK. V lost 4 bases and J 11 bases, leaving 12 bases between the germline ends. CDR3 loop: CASSPTGTKQFF. In nucleotides, the CDR3 is TGTGCCAGCAGCCCCACCGGGACAAAGCAGTTCTTC.

This clone was recorded at least ten times. The chain uses TRBV5-6 and TRBJ2-1; 7 bases map to TRBD1. CDR1 and CDR2 (germline): SGHDT, YYEEEE. The CDR3 contains 16 residues. The J segment lost 3 bases and the V segment lost 4 bases, leaving 10 bases of the junction unmatched. The CDR3 coding sequence is TGTGCCAGCAGCGGCCGGGACAGACTTTTCTACAATGAGCAGTTCTTC. This codes for CASSGRDRLFYNEQFF.

This clone was counted at least ten times. The J gene is TRBJ1-6, the V gene TRBV6-1; no firm D call. Germline-derived CDR1 and CDR2 are MNHNS and SASEGT. This CDR3 has 15 residues. With 4 bases removed from V and 8 bases from J, the gap between germline ends came to 15 bases. CDR3 DNA sequence: TGTGCCAGCAGTGGTGGCAGTGCCTTGTATTCACCCCTCCACTTT. Protein sequence: CASSGGSALYSPLHF.

This clone was seen at least ten times. This chain connects TRBV5-1 to TRBJ2-1; D ambiguous. CDR3 length: 14 residues. The V gene lost 0 bases and the J gene lost 2 bases, with 6 bases spanning the gap. Germline CDR1 SGHRS, CDR2 YFSETQ. CDR3 in DNA: TGCGCCAGCAGCTTGGGACCGACCTACAATGAGCAGTTCTTC. The encoded protein is CASSLGPTYNEQFF. Based on the CDR3 plus reference TRBV5-1 and TRBJ2-1, the full variable domain is KAGVTQTPRYLIKTRGQQVTLSCSPISGHRSVSWYQQTPGQGLQFLFEYFSETQRNKGNFPGRFSGRQFSNSRSEMNVSTLELGDSALYLCASSLGPTYNEQFFGPGTRLTVL.

This clone was observed at least ten times. The chain is built from TRBV7-8 and TRBJ1-4, with 8 bases that match TRBD1. Germline V gene data show CDR1 as SGHVS and CDR2 as FQNEAQ. The CDR3 has 14 amino acids. Unmatched junction bases numbered 2, after V lost 3 bases and J lost 5 bases. The CDR3 sequence is CASSFRTGNEKLFF. CDR3 DNA sequence: TGTGCCAGCAGCTTTCGGACAGGGAATGAAAAACTGTTTTTT.

A few counts support this clone. Being one base from a much bigger clone, this may be a read error. This rearrangement joins TRBV6-2 or TRBV6-3 to TRBJ2-7, with D tentatively TRBD2 (7 bases). From germline, CDR1 is MNHEY and CDR2 SVGEGT. This CDR3 spans 16 amino acids. The DNA for the CDR3 is TGTGCCATCAGTTACTCGATTCGCGGGGGCCTCTACGAGCAGTACTTC. Translating gives CAISYSIRGGLYEQYF.

In this sample, this clone turned up a few times. The chain joins TRBV28 to TRBJ1-2, with D unresolved. V lost 7 bases and J 4 bases, leaving 19 bases between the germline ends. Germline CDR1 MDHEN, CDR2 SYDVKM. This CDR3 has 15 amino acids. The chain's CDR3 is CASTLPSGSFYGYTF. The CDR3 DNA reads as TGTGCCAGCACTCTACCCAGTGGGTCTTTCTATGGCTACACCTTC.

In this sample, this clone turned up many times. This rearrangement joins TRBV18 to TRBJ1-4; possible D gene TRBD1, 5 bases. The CDR3 is 14 residues long. The V and J ends lost 3 bases and 8 bases respectively, with 13 bases between them. Germline V lookup: CDR1 KGHSH, CDR2 LQKENI. The CDR3 here is CASSPRRGDEKLFF. CDR3 coding DNA: TGTGCCAGCTCACCCCGGAGAGGGGACGAAAAACTGTTTTTT.

This clone was recorded many times. The chain joins TRBV10-3 to TRBJ2-1; D perhaps matches TRBD1 (6 bases). V lost 3 bases and J lost 0, with 6 bases in between. The germline CDR1 and CDR2 sequences are ENHRY and SYGVKD. This CDR3 spans 14 amino acids. The CDR3 sequence is CAISEQGSYNEQFF. The CDR3 region has the DNA TGTGCCATCAGTGAACAGGGCTCCTACAATGAGCAGTTCTTC.

At least ten counts were recorded for this clone. The same CDR3 arises from other DNA sequences in this sample as well. The gene calls are TRBV5-1 and TRBJ2-7; no firm D call. CDR3 length: 14 residues. In germline, CDR1 is SGHRS, CDR2 YFSETQ. Trimming removed 4 bases from V and 7 bases from J, with 18 bases in between. The CDR3: CASSPSGSLREQYF. CDR3 in DNA: TGCGCCAGCAGCCCGTCGGGTTCCCTGAGGGAGCAGTACTTC.

At least ten counts were recorded for this clone. The V gene is TRBV10-3, the J gene TRBJ2-5, with 7 bases that match TRBD1. There are 14 residues in the CDR3. Trimming removed 3 bases from V and 5 bases from J; junction bases left unmatched: 6. The V gene's germline CDR1 is ENHRY and CDR2 SYGVKD. The CDR3 is CAISETGVMETQYF. Here the CDR3 DNA reads TGTGCCATCAGTGAAACAGGGGTTATGGAGACCCAGTACTTC.

This clone was observed many times. The V gene is TRBV20-1, the J gene TRBJ2-3; D is possibly TRBD2 (6 bases). The germline V and J ends were trimmed by 0 bases and 2 bases, with 9 bases remaining between them. Looked up from germline, CDR1 is DFQATT and CDR2 is SNEGSKA (reference sequence). CDR3 length: 14 amino acids. CDR3 DNA sequence: TGCAGTGCTAGAGATAGCGGTTACACAGATACGCAGTATTTT. Its translation: CSARDSGYTDTQYF.

This sequence joins TRBV7-3 and TRBJ2-2; 8 positions match TRBD2. Germline V gives CDR1 SGHTA, CDR2 FQGTGA. The CDR3 runs 16 residues. With 4 bases clipped from V and 4 bases from J, the junction kept 8 bases outside the gene matches. The CDR3 is CASSSRSGSGTGELFF. CDR3 sequence (DNA): TGTGCCAGCAGCTCGCGCAGCGGGAGTGGCACCGGGGAGCTGTTTTTT.

In this sample, this clone turned up many times. Other DNA sequences of this sample code for an identical CDR3. The V call is TRBV18, the J call TRBJ2-5; possibly TRBD2 for D (6 bases). CDR1 is KGHSH and CDR2 is LQKENI in the germline V gene. This CDR3 has 13 residues. Deletions cut 1 base from V and 3 bases from J, with 6 bases between. CDR3 nucleotides: TGTGCCAGCTCACCACGGGGGGAAGAGACCCAGTACTTC. Translation gives CASSPRGEETQYF.

In the case of this clone: A much larger clonotype is one base distant, so this may be a read error. The J gene is TRBJ2-1, the V gene TRBV12-3 or TRBV12-4, with 10 bases fitting TRBD2. The CDR3 totals 13 residues. The DNA of the CDR3 is TGTGCCAGCAGTTTTGATCCTAGCGGGAGAATCAGCTTC. Protein product: CASSFDPSGRISF.

This clone has just a few counts. At one end, the junction sequence differs from germline, possibly due to a read error. The chain recombines TRBV15 with TRBJ2-7, with TRBD1 matching over 7 bases. The CDR3 has 13 amino acids. CDR1 is LNHNV and CDR2 is YYDKDF in the germline V gene (reference sequence). CDR3 in amino acids: CATSNGDSYDQYF. CDR3 in DNA: TGTGCTACCAGCAACGGGGACAGCTACGATCAGTACTTC.

The rearrangement joins TRBV7-9 to TRBJ2-5; D gene uncertain. V was cut by 5 bases and J by 4 bases, with 8 bases left in between. The CDR3 has 12 amino acids. Germline lookup yields CDR1 SEHNR and CDR2 FQNEAQ (reference sequence). The CDR3 DNA reads as TGTGCCAGCAGCCCCCCCGCAGAGACCCAGTACTTC. Protein sequence: CASSPPAETQYF.

The CDR3 sequence is CASSEAFSTLGSGELFF. As DNA, the CDR3 is TGTGCCAGCAGTGAAGCGTTCTCGACATTGGGGTCCGGGGAGCTGTTTTTT. This sequence joins TRBV6-1 and TRBJ2-2; D gene ambiguous. Trimming removed 0 bases at V and 6 bases at J, with 17 bases between. The germline CDR1 and CDR2 sequences are MNHNS and SASEGT. The CDR3 is 17 residues long.

This clone appeared many times. The chain carries TRBV5-1 and TRBJ2-1; 12 bases align to TRBD2. Germline V gene data show CDR1 as SGHRS and CDR2 as YFSETQ. V trimming: 4 bases; J trimming: 8 bases; junction bases outside the gene matches: 7. The CDR3 is 15 amino acids. The CDR3 here is CASSRLAGEVDEQFF. For the CDR3, the DNA is TGCGCCAGCAGCCGACTAGCGGGAGAGGTGGATGAGCAGTTCTTC.

This clone was observed many times. The genes are TRBV19 and TRBJ2-1; D is ambiguous. This CDR3 contains 14 residues. V was trimmed by 5 bases and J by 0 bases, leaving 8 bases between them. From germline, CDR1 is LNHDA and CDR2 SQIVND (reference sequence). The CDR3 DNA is TGTGCCAGTAGTTTTTCTAGCTCCTACAATGAGCAGTTCTTC. This codes for CASSFSSSYNEQFF.